Detailed here is one TCR beta chain. The antigen remains undetermined. Clones were sequenced by immunoSEQ multiplex PCR, and TCRdb holds only the in-frame ones, with some missing. The sample has 25,000 or so clones, under 75% seen once. CDR1 is SGHRS, CDR2 YFSETQ, per germline. The CDR3 sequence is 16 residues long. After removal of 6 bases from V and 2 bases from J, the junction contained 12 bases not matched to a gene. This record comes from a study of vaccination effects on CD4 cells after COVID-19. The overall study: Each participant received a vaccine that was either BNT162b2 or mRNA-1273, given as two doses. General study findings and limits: In vaccinees who were healthy, merely 1 out of 255 vaccine-induced clones cross-reacted with common cold coronaviruses.

In the ViraFEST assay, antigen-specific CD4+ clonotypes were identified by expansion after peptide-pool stimulation. Researchers isolated CD4+ T cells once around 11 days of culture had elapsed. People in the vaccine group had not been infected with SARS-CoV-2 before, and their nucleocapsid antibodies were negative. Supplemented with approximately 10 IU/ml IL-2 and 8 to 10 ug/ml peptides, under 2.5 million PBMC per well were kept in culture. The authors replaced half the medium with IL-2 medium on days 3 and 7. The starting material was CD4+ T cells from PBMCs cultured with HCoV-OC43 spike peptides, obtained before COVID-19 vaccination. The subset: HCoV-OC43 spike overlapping peptide pool stimulation. This receptor was identified in a human donor who received a COVID-19 vaccine. The rearrangement uses TRBV5-1 and TRBJ2-3; TRBD2 agrees at 7 bases. Here the CDR3 DNA reads TGCGCCAGCAAAAAAGCGGGGTCCACCTTCACAGATACGCAGTATTTT. Translated, it gives CASKKAGSTFTDTQYF. The complete variable domain, with remaining parts taken from reference TRBV5-1 and TRBJ2-3, reads KAGVTQTPRYLIKTRGQQVTLSCSPISGHRSVSWYQQTPGQGLQFLFEYFSETQRNKGNFPGRFSGRQFSNSRSEMNVSTLELGDSALYLCASKKAGSTFTDTQYFGPGTRLTVL.